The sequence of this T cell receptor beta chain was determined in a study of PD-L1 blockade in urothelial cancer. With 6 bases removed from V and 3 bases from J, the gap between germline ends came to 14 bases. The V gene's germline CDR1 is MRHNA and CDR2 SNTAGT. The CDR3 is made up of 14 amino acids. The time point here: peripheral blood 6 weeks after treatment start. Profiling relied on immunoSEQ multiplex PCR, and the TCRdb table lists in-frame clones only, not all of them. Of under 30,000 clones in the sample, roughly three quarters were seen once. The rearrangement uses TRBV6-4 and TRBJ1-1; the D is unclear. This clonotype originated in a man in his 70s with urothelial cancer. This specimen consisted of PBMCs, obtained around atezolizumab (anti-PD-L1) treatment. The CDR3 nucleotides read TGTGCCAGCAGAGCCAAGAGGGTCGACACTGAAGCTTTCTTT. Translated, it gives CASRAKRVDTEAFF.